This passage covers 17 T cell receptor beta chains from one sample sequenced in a study of T cells after yellow fever vaccination. Via MiXCR, TCRdb re-called the 5' RACE reads, giving one row per CDR3 protein. The sample yields some 220,000 distinct CDR3 sequences, approximately 3% seen once. Source: CD4+ T cells sorted from PBMCs, taken 10 days after the yellow fever booster vaccination. The receptors originated from a man aged 18 to 30 who received the YFV17D yellow fever vaccine.

This clonotype has a handful of counts. V gene TRBV20-1 combines with J gene TRBJ1-1; D gene ambiguous. The CDR3 length is 15 residues. Germline V lookup: CDR1 DFQATT, CDR2 SNEGSKA (reference sequence). V lost 2 bases and J 2 bases, leaving 15 bases between the germline ends. The CDR3 nucleotides are TGCAGTGCTAGAAACCCCGTCAGTTCTAACACTGAAGCTTTCTTT. Translated: CSARNPVSSNTEAFF.

This clonotype came up many times. The CDR3, as DNA: TGTGCCAGCAGTTCGGGCCCGGGACAGGCTCTATCGGGTGCTTCTGGGGCCAACGTCCTGACTTTC. Amino acid sequence: CASSSGPGQALSGASGANVLTF. V is TRBV12-3 or TRBV12-4 and J is TRBJ2-6; TRBD1 matches at 8 bases. The CDR3 is 22 amino acids. The trim removed 4 bases at V and 1 base at J, leaving 21 bases unmatched.

This chain uses TRBV7-8 with TRBJ1-1, with no clear D. Trimming took off 3 bases at V and 1 base at J, with 15 bases between the two ends. Germline assignment: CDR1 SGHVS and CDR2 FQNEAQ. The CDR3 loop spans 16 amino acids. The CDR3 DNA sequence: TGTGCCAGCAGCTTTATCCCTGGGGTCAAGAACACTGAAGCTTTCTTT. This translates into CASSFIPGVKNTEAFF.

This clonotype was recorded at least ten times. The CDR3 DNA follows: TGTGCCAGCAGCTTAGAGGTGAATGAAAAACTGTTTTTT. Its protein product is CASSLEVNEKLFF. V and J are TRBV7-9 and TRBJ1-4; no clear D gene. V lost 1 base and J lost 5, with 5 bases in between. Germline V gives CDR1 SEHNR, CDR2 FQNEAQ (reference sequence). The CDR3 has 13 residues. The full variable domain, completed using reference TRBV7-9 and TRBJ1-4, is DTGVSQNPRHKITKRGQNVTFRCDPISEHNRLYWYRQTLGQGPEFLTYFQNEAQLEKSRLLSDRFSAERPKGSFSTLEIQRTEQGDSAMYLCASSLEVNEKLFFGSGTQLSVL.

This clonotype showed up many times. The chain combines TRBV4-2 with TRBJ2-1; TRBD2 aligns across 7 bases. The CDR3 totals 16 residues. J was trimmed by 8 bases and V by 1 base; bases with no gene match: 11. From germline, CDR1 is LGHNA and CDR2 YNFKEQ. CDR3 DNA: TGTGCCAGCAGCCAAGTGTCGCGACTAGCATTACATGAGCAGTTCTTC. Protein sequence: CASSQVSRLALHEQFF.

The CDR3 DNA sequence: TGTGCCACCAGTGACCGGACTACACTCACAGATACGCAGTATTTT. This codes for CATSDRTTLTDTQYF. The chain uses TRBV24-1 and TRBJ2-3, with D perhaps TRBD2 (6 bases). V lost 4 bases and J lost 2, with 12 bases in between. CDR3 size: 15 residues. CDR1 is KGHDR, CDR2 SFDVKD, per germline.

The chain uses TRBV24-1 and TRBJ1-4; a possible D gene is TRBD1 (5 bases). With 2 bases removed from V and 4 bases from J, the gap between germline ends came to 13 bases. This CDR3 has 16 residues. Germline loops: CDR1 KGHDR, CDR2 SFDVKD. The CDR3 DNA sequence: TGTGCCACCAGTGATTCGCGGGACGGTCTTAATGAAAAACTGTTTTTT. Translation: CATSDSRDGLNEKLFF.

This clonotype was seen many times. The J gene is TRBJ2-4, the V gene TRBV18, with no clear D. The length of the CDR3 is 11 residues. Germline V gives CDR1 KGHSH, CDR2 LQKENI. Deletions cut 5 bases from V and 4 bases from J, with 3 bases between. CDR3 region: CASSEKNIQYF. The CDR3 DNA is TGTGCCAGCTCAGAAAAAAACATTCAGTACTTC.

This clonotype was seen a few times. The V gene is TRBV19, the J gene TRBJ1-2; 12 bases are a match to TRBD1. Trimming cost V 4 bases and J 7 bases; bases outside gene matches: 7. In germline, CDR1 is LNHDA, CDR2 SQIVND (reference sequence). This CDR3 has 15 amino acids. The CDR3 DNA sequence: TGTGCCAGTAGTAGGAAGGGACAGGGGGCAGGTGGCTACACCTTC. As protein: CASSRKGQGAGGYTF. Full variable domain (outside the CDR3, taken from reference TRBV19 and TRBJ1-2): DGGITQSPKYLFRKEGQNVTLSCEQNLNHDAMYWYRQDPGQGLRLIYYSQIVNDFQKGDIAEGYSVSREKKESFPLTVTSAQKNPTAFYLCASSRKGQGAGGYTFGSGTRLTVV.

The sample holds many counts of this clonotype. The chain is built from TRBV4-3 and TRBJ2-7; perhaps D is TRBD1 or TRBD2 (5 bases each). Germline CDR1 and CDR2: LGHNA and YSLEER. Trimming removed 3 bases at V and 6 bases at J, with 12 bases between. This CDR3 is built from 13 residues. In nucleotides, the CDR3 is TGCGCCAGCAGCCAGTCTACTAGGGGCGAGCAGTACTTC. This translates into CASSQSTRGEQYF.

The chain has TRBV2 and TRBJ1-1; D is ambiguous. The CDR3 is 16 residues long. Germline V gene sequence: CDR1 SNHLY, CDR2 FYNNEI. The V and J ends lost 0 bases and 11 bases respectively, with 22 bases between them. The CDR3 sequence is CASSEALRAASVGAFF. CDR3 nucleotides: TGTGCCAGCAGTGAAGCGCTTAGGGCCGCGTCAGTGGGGGCTTTCTTT.

This clonotype was observed at least ten times. The V call is TRBV24-1, the J call TRBJ2-3, with D unresolved. Trimming took 4 bases from V and 0 from J, leaving 4 bases between them. CDR3 length: 13 residues. Per the germline V gene, CDR1 is KGHDR and CDR2 is SFDVKD. CDR3 region: CATSEASTDTQYF. The CDR3, as DNA: TGTGCCACCAGTGAAGCTAGCACAGATACGCAGTATTTT.

This chain joins TRBV5-1 and TRBJ2-5; 8 bases map to TRBD1. Trimming took 0 bases from V and 2 from J; bases not matched to a gene: 3. Germline V CDR1 and CDR2: SGHRS, YFSETQ. The CDR3 runs to 15 residues. CDR3: CASSLDGQGQETQYF. CDR3 nucleotide sequence: TGCGCCAGCAGCTTGGATGGACAGGGACAAGAGACCCAGTACTTC.

This clonotype showed up many times. The genes are TRBV20-1 and TRBJ1-5; possibly TRBD1 for D (5 bases). V was pared by 4 bases and J by 4 bases, with 14 bases between. The CDR3 loop spans 14 amino acids. CDR1 and CDR2 from the germline V gene are DFQATT and SNEGSKA (reference sequence). The chain's CDR3 is CSATWRGGNQPQHF. The CDR3 DNA follows: TGCAGTGCTACCTGGAGGGGTGGAAATCAGCCCCAGCATTTT.

This clonotype was counted ten times or more. The V and J genes are TRBV4-1 and TRBJ1-2, with D possibly matching TRBD1 (5 bases). The CDR3 spans 15 residues. Between the trimmed V and J ends, which lost 2 bases and 3 bases, there was a span of 13 bases. Germline-derived CDR1 and CDR2 are MGHRA and YSYEKL. The CDR3 region has the DNA TGCGCCAGCAGCCAATCAGGCAGGGAGGACTATGGCTACACCTTC. Amino acid sequence: CASSQSGREDYGYTF.

The rearrangement uses TRBV7-2 and TRBJ1-6; a weak D match, TRBD1 (5 bases). Trimming took 5 bases from V and 5 from J, leaving 13 bases between them. Germline lookup yields CDR1 SGHTA and CDR2 FQGNSA. CDR3 length: 15 residues. Written as DNA, the CDR3 is TGTGCCAGCAGCCTCAGGGCTCCCAATAATTCACCCCTCCACTTT. It encodes CASSLRAPNNSPLHF.

A few counts support this clonotype. The chain is built from TRBV27 and TRBJ1-2, with unresolved D. The germline CDR1 and CDR2 sequences are MNHEY and SMNVEV (reference sequence). Trimming left V 4 bases short and J 2 bases short, with 14 bases between. The CDR3 is 15 amino acids. The CDR3 spells CASSSSSADNYGYTF. The CDR3 DNA follows: TGTGCCAGCAGTTCCTCATCGGCAGACAACTATGGCTACACCTTC.